This record concerns one TCR beta chain sequence. The use of a sample-barcoded 5' primer and a J-beta primer mix characterized a second PCR of roughly 6 to 11 cycles. MiXCR, run by TCRdb on the 5' RACE reads, gives a single entry per CDR3 protein. The sample carries about 1.6 million distinct CDR3 sequences, about 35% recorded once. The data were taken from a study of blood T cells in healthy people across ages. The TCR originated in a woman in her thirties in good health. Material for sequencing was blood.

The CDR3 here is CASSSQGDSQPQHF. The CDR3 DNA sequence: TGTGCCAGCAGTTCCCAGGGGGATAGCCAGCCCCAGCATTTT. The chain couples TRBV6-2 or TRBV6-3 to TRBJ1-5, with 7 bases lining up with TRBD1. Looked up from germline, CDR1 is MNHEY and CDR2 is SVGEGT. Germline trimming cut 4 bases from V and 7 bases from J; bases unmatched to any gene: 7. The CDR3 loop spans 14 amino acids.